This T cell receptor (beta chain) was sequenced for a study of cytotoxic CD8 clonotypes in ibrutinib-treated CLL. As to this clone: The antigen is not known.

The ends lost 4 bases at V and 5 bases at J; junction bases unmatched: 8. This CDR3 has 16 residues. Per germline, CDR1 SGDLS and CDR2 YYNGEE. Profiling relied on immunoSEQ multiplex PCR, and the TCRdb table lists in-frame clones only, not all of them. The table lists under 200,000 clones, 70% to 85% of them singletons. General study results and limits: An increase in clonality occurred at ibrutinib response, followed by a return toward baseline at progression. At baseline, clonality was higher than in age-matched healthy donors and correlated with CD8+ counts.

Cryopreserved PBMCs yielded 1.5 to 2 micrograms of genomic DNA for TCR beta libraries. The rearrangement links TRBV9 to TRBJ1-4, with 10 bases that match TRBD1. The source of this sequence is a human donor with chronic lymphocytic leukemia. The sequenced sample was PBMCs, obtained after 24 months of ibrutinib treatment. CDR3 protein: CASSSRDRGRNEKLFF. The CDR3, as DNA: TGTGCCAGCAGCTCCCGGGACAGGGGTAGAAATGAAAAACTGTTTTTT.